The 8 T cell receptor beta chains reported below all come from one sample, sequenced in a study of T-cell reconstitution after alpha-beta-depleted transplantation in children listed by TCRdb under 2016. The library was built by means of PCR. Sequencing was carried out with an Illumina HiSeq 2500. To normalize quantification of the TCRbeta repertoire, the TCR libraries were built with molecular barcoding that relied on unique molecular identifiers. TCRdb reprocessing: public reads trimmed at Q25 with fastp, clones called with MiXCR, in-frame beta chains kept. CDR3 protein sequences are deduplicated, and each keeps its most common genes and DNA. The sample table records 640,000 or so distinct CDR3 sequences; 15% to 20% of these occur just once. 1.1% of the sample lies in the top ten. The sequencing here drew on PBMCs from the stem cell graft donor, taken from the stem cell graft. The source of these receptors is a human donor who donated a stem cell graft to a child with acute myeloid leukemia.

This clonotype appeared many times. This chain uses TRBV29-1 with TRBJ2-3; 8 bases line up with TRBD1. The CDR3 spans 14 residues. CDR1 is SQVTM and CDR2 is ANQGSEA in the germline V gene. V gave up 4 bases and J gave up 2 bases; unmatched junction bases: 5. CDR3 DNA: TGCAGCGTTGGACAGGGGATAACCACAGATACGCAGTATTTT. Its protein product is CSVGQGITTDTQYF.

The table lists this clonotype with many counts. Here the CDR3 DNA reads TGTGCCAGCAGCTTCGGGATGCAAGAGACCCAGTACTTC. It yields the protein CASSFGMQETQYF. V usage is TRBV7-3 and J usage is TRBJ2-5, with D perhaps matching TRBD2 (5 bases). Germline V gives CDR1 SGHTA, CDR2 FQGTGA. The CDR3 loop spans 13 amino acids. V lost 3 bases and J 2 bases, leaving 7 bases between the germline ends.

In this sample, this clonotype turned up a few times. V usage is TRBV4-3 and J usage is TRBJ2-3, with no clear D. CDR3 size: 14 residues. The ends were cut back, 1 base at V and 2 bases at J, with 7 bases in the middle. The germline V gene encodes CDR1 LGHNA and CDR2 YSLEER. DNA for the CDR3: TGCGCCAGCAGCCAAGCCTACGACACAGATACGCAGTATTTT. Amino acid sequence: CASSQAYDTDTQYF.

This clonotype was seen ten or more times. The chain couples TRBV5-5 to TRBJ1-1; TRBD1 matches at 7 bases. In germline, CDR1 is SGHKS, CDR2 YYEKEE (reference sequence). V was pared by 6 bases and J by 3 bases, with 5 bases of the junction left unmatched. This CDR3 region has 13 residues. The CDR3, as DNA: TGTGCCAGCACTTCCGGGACAGACACTGAAGCTTTCTTT. This sequence encodes CASTSGTDTEAFF. Together with reference TRBV5-5 and TRBJ1-1, the CDR3 gives the full variable domain: DAGVTQSPTHLIKTRGQQVTLRCSPISGHKSVSWYQQVLGQGPQFIFQYYEKEERGRGNFPDRFSARQFPNYSSELNVNALLLGDSALYLCASTSGTDTEAFFGQGTRLTVV.

This clonotype was detected a few times. This chain connects TRBV5-5 to TRBJ2-7; no reliable D call. The V and J ends lost 4 bases and 7 bases respectively, with 18 bases between them. This CDR3 contains 14 residues. Germline V CDR1 and CDR2: SGHKS, YYEKEE (reference sequence). DNA for the CDR3: TGTGCCAGCAGCCCGGAGAGAGCCCCTCGGGAGCAGTACTTC. This encodes CASSPERAPREQYF.

This sequence joins TRBV7-9 and TRBJ1-4, with 8 positions matching TRBD1. Trimming took 4 bases from V and 4 from J; bases not matched to a gene: 5. The germline V gene has CDR1 SEHNR and CDR2 FQNEAQ (reference sequence). The length of the CDR3 is 15 residues. Here the CDR3 reads CASSSSTGGNEKLFF. The CDR3 DNA sequence: TGTGCCAGCAGCTCCTCTACAGGGGGTAATGAAAAACTGTTTTTT. Complete variable domain (other parts from reference TRBV7-9 and TRBJ1-4): DTGVSQNPRHKITKRGQNVTFRCDPISEHNRLYWYRQTLGQGPEFLTYFQNEAQLEKSRLLSDRFSAERPKGSFSTLEIQRTEQGDSAMYLCASSSSTGGNEKLFFGSGTQLSVL.

This clonotype was picked up many times. The chain recombines TRBV6-1 with TRBJ2-1; D ambiguous. The CDR3 spans 12 residues. V was pared by 5 bases and J by 8 bases, with 10 bases between. Germline CDR1 is MNHNS and CDR2 is SASEGT. Written as DNA, the CDR3 is TGTGCCAGCAGTCGAGCGAGCCATGAGCAGTTCTTC. This sequence encodes CASSRASHEQFF.

The chain combines TRBV20-1 with TRBJ2-5; perhaps D is TRBD1 or TRBD2 (5 bases each). The CDR3 runs to 13 residues. Trimming removed 3 bases from V and 3 bases from J, with 11 bases in between. CDR1 is DFQATT, CDR2 SNEGSKA, per germline (reference sequence). The CDR3 spells CSASRDAKETQYF. In nucleotides, the CDR3 is TGCAGTGCTAGTCGGGACGCCAAAGAGACCCAGTACTTC.